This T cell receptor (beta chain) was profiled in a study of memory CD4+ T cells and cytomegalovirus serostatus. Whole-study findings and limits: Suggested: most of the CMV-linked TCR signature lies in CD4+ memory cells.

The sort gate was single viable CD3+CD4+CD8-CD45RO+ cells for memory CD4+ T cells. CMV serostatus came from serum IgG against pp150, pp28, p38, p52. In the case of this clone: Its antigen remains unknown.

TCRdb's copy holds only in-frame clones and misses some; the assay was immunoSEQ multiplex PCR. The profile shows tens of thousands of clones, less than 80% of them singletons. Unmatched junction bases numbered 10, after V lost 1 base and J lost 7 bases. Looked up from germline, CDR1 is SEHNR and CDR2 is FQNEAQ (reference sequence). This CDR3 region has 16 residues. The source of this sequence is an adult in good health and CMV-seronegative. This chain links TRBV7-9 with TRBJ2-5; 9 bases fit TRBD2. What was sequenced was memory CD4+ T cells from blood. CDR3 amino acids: CASSLGSGGPGGTQYF. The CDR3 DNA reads TGTGCCAGCAGCTTAGGTAGCGGGGGACCGGGCGGGACCCAGTACTTC. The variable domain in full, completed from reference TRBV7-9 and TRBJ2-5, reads DTGVSQNPRHKITKRGQNVTFRCDPISEHNRLYWYRQTLGQGPEFLTYFQNEAQLEKSRLLSDRFSAERPKGSFSTLEIQRTEQGDSAMYLCASSLGSGGPGGTQYFGPGTRLLVL.